The entry below gives a single T cell receptor beta chain sequence along with its context. What it binds is not known. Assay used: immunoSEQ multiplex PCR; TCRdb lists only in-frame clones, some missing. In the table there are roughly 190,000 clones, about 92% of which are singletons. Germline CDR1 SGHTA, CDR2 FQGNSA. Trimming stripped 5 bases from V and 1 base from J, with 14 bases between. The CDR3 consists of 15 residues. The data originate from a study of T cell responses to AZD1222 COVID-19 vaccine. Findings and limits, study-wide: Donors were mostly white British, more females; clonal diversity possibly underestimated. The study identified only 6 or 7 AZD1222 recipients as seropositive at baseline.

The receptor was derived from an adult in good health. Sample: peripheral blood, taken on day 0 of AZD1222 vaccination. The gene calls are TRBV7-2 and TRBJ1-1; the D gene is possibly TRBD1 (6 bases). DNA of the CDR3: TGTGCCAGCAGCCGGAGAGGGGGGAGGAACACTGAAGCTTTCTTT. Residues: CASSRRGGRNTEAFF.